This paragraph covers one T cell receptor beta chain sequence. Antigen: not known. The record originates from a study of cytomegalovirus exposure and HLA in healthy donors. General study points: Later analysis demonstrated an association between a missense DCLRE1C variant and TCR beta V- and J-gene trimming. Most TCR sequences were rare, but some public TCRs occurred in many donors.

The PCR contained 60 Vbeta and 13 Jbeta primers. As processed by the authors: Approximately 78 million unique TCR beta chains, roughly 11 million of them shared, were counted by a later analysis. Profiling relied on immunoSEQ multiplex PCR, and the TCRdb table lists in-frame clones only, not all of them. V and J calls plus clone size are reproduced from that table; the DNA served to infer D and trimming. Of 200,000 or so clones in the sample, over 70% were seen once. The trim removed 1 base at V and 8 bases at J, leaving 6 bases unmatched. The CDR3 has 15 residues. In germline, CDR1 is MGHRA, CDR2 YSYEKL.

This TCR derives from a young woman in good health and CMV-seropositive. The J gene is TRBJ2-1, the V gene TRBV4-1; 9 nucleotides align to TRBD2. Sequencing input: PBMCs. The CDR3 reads CASSQVASGVDEQFF. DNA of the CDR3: TGCGCCAGCAGCCAAGTGGCTAGCGGGGTGGATGAGCAGTTCTTC.